This T cell receptor (beta chain) was recovered during a study of blood T cell repertoires in COVID-19. Turning to the study itself: Samples came from the United States, Italy and Spain, spanning acute and convalescent COVID-19.

CDR3 size: 15 residues. Germline V gene lookup returns CDR1 SGHRS and CDR2 YFSETQ. Germline trimming cut 4 bases from V and 3 bases from J; bases unmatched to any gene: 6. Participants were aged about 18 to 100 years from approximately 23 US areas. Cohort placement rested on clinical history that participants reported themselves. Original data processing: Counts of nucleated cells, estimated from reference gene primer amplification, were obtained. The data were produced by immunoSEQ multiplex PCR, yet TCRdb's version contains in-frame clones alone and is incomplete. Clonal size and the V and J genes are those of that table, whereas D and trimming came from the DNA. This sample has 350,000 to 400,000 clones, with 85% to 90% found just once.

Sequenced: PBMCs or T cells enriched from blood (not recorded which). The chain couples TRBV5-1 to TRBJ1-2; 10 positions match TRBD1. The TCR originated in a man aged 18-30 years who had recovered from COVID-19. This CDR3 reads CASSRGQGDDYGYTF. For the CDR3, the DNA is TGCGCCAGCAGCCGAGGACAGGGGGACGACTATGGCTACACCTTC.